Shown below are 25 T cell receptor beta chains from a single sample sequenced in a study of cytomegalovirus exposure and HLA in healthy donors. 13 Jbeta primers and 60 Vbeta primers were used for the PCR. Libraries were prepared by immunoSEQ multiplex PCR; TCRdb keeps only in-frame clonotypes and omits some of them. The sample carries 100,000 to 150,000 clones, approximately 75% recorded once. Sequencing input: PBMCs. These receptors were taken from a man aged 50-60 years in good health and CMV-seropositive.

V usage is TRBV7-7 and J usage is TRBJ1-4, with D maybe TRBD1 (5 bases). Germline CDR1 SSHAT, CDR2 FNYEAQ (reference sequence). Trimming took 1 base from V and 8 from J, leaving 14 bases between them. This CDR3 is 15 amino acids long. Written as DNA, the CDR3 is TGTGCCAGCAGCTTAGGGGGAGGATCAGGGGAAAAACTGTTTTTT. This translates into CASSLGGGSGEKLFF.

This clone occurred a few times. The chain links TRBV5-6 to TRBJ1-1, with 7 positions matching TRBD1. V shed 4 bases, J shed 0 bases, and the junction held 6 bases outside the gene matches. Germline V gives CDR1 SGHDT, CDR2 YYEEEE. The CDR3 has 15 residues. The CDR3: CASSGTGVLNTEAFF. CDR3 DNA: TGTGCCAGCAGCGGCACAGGGGTATTGAACACTGAAGCTTTCTTT.

The chain is built from TRBV5-1 and TRBJ2-3, with D possibly matching TRBD2 (6 bases). This CDR3 is 16 amino acids long. V dropped 3 bases and J dropped 0 bases, with 14 bases sitting between them. Germline loops: CDR1 SGHRS, CDR2 YFSETQ. Here the CDR3 reads CASSSGAGASTDTQYF. CDR3 coding DNA: TGCGCCAGCAGCTCGGGAGCAGGTGCTAGCACAGATACGCAGTATTTT.

V gene TRBV27 combines with J gene TRBJ1-2; the match to TRBD1 covers 9 bases. Germline CDR1 reads MNHEY; CDR2 reads SMNVEV (reference sequence). This CDR3 spans 16 amino acids. Trimming at V came to 6 bases and at J to 4 bases, leaving 12 bases not matched to a gene. CDR3 protein: CASRPGQGIAIYGYTF. CDR3 coding DNA: TGTGCCAGCAGACCCGGACAGGGGATTGCTATCTATGGCTACACCTTC.

The chain uses TRBV27 and TRBJ1-1; 7 positions match TRBD1. V lost 5 bases and J lost 1; bases outside the gene matches: 4. Germline V gives CDR1 MNHEY, CDR2 SMNVEV (reference sequence). The CDR3 runs to 14 residues. The CDR3 DNA sequence: TGTGCCAGCAGTCAGAGACAGGGGAACACTGAAGCTTTCTTT. Translated, it gives CASSQRQGNTEAFF.

The V gene is TRBV7-9, the J gene TRBJ2-2; D is unclear. The CDR3 is made up of 17 amino acids. CDR1 is SEHNR and CDR2 is FQNEAQ in the germline V gene (reference sequence). V was shortened by 6 bases and J by 4 bases, with 21 bases between the two germline ends. The CDR3 DNA sequence: TGTGCCAGCAGAATTGCTACGAGCCTAGGAAGCACCGGGGAGCTGTTTTTT. Translating it yields CASRIATSLGSTGELFF.

The chain carries TRBV19 and TRBJ1-2, with unresolved D. The V and J ends lost 3 bases and 0 bases respectively, with 11 bases between them. Germline-derived CDR1 and CDR2 are LNHDA and SQIVND (reference sequence). This CDR3 region has 15 residues. CDR3 in amino acids: CASSIGWAANYGYTF. As DNA, the CDR3 is TGTGCCAGTAGTATTGGTTGGGCAGCTAACTATGGCTACACCTTC.

The rearrangement joins TRBV6-5 to TRBJ1-5; 9 nucleotides line up with TRBD1. Per germline, CDR1 MNHEY and CDR2 SVGAGI. After removal of 5 bases from V and 7 bases from J, the junction contained 6 bases not matched to a gene. The CDR3 extends over 14 amino acids. The CDR3 here is CASSGTGLGQPQHF. CDR3 nucleotides: TGTGCCAGCAGTGGGACAGGGTTAGGACAGCCCCAGCATTTT.

This chain uses TRBV7-2 with TRBJ2-2; TRBD2 matches at 8 bases. Germline values: CDR1 SGHTA, CDR2 FQGNSA. V shed 5 bases and J 3 bases; nucleotides not matched to a gene: 8. The CDR3 is made up of 16 amino acids. CDR3 DNA sequence: TGTGCCAGCAGCCCCCCCGGGGGGGTCGACACCGGGGAGCTGTTTTTT. As protein: CASSPPGGVDTGELFF.

The V call is TRBV10-2, the J call TRBJ2-1, with TRBD2 matching 11 bases. The V and J ends lost 8 bases and 6 bases, in that order; junction bases with no gene match: 12. Germline CDR1 reads WSHSY; CDR2 reads SAAADI. This CDR3 has 16 residues. The CDR3 DNA follows: TGCGCCAGCCGCACTTTAGCGGGAGGGCCGGGCAATGAGCAGTTCTTC. Translating it yields CASRTLAGGPGNEQFF.

This chain connects TRBV6-1 to TRBJ1-1; 7 nucleotides align to TRBD1. The CDR3 spans 14 residues. Germline V gives CDR1 MNHNS, CDR2 SASEGT. V lost 7 bases, J lost 1 base, and 6 bases stayed unmatched. As DNA, the CDR3 is TGTGCCAGCAACCTACAGGGGCAGAACACTGAAGCTTTCTTT. It encodes CASNLQGQNTEAFF.

The rearrangement links TRBV18 to TRBJ1-1, with 10 bases identical to TRBD1. Germline V gene data show CDR1 as KGHSH and CDR2 as LQKENI. The CDR3 extends over 17 amino acids. The J segment lost 0 bases and the V segment lost 4 bases, leaving 8 bases of the junction unmatched. The CDR3 protein is CASSLGQGTVMNTEAFF. DNA of the CDR3: TGTGCCAGCTCACTGGGACAGGGGACGGTCATGAACACTGAAGCTTTCTTT.

There are a few counts of this clone. This chain joins TRBV29-1 and TRBJ2-5; D is perhaps TRBD2 (5 bases). With 0 bases removed from V and 4 bases from J, the gap between germline ends came to 12 bases. The CDR3 length is 14 residues. Germline CDR1 SQVTM, CDR2 ANQGSEA. Here the CDR3 DNA reads TGCAGCGTTGAAGATCGGGCGGGTGGAGAGACCCAGTACTTC. Translation gives CSVEDRAGGETQYF.

This chain links TRBV10-2 with TRBJ2-7, with 12 bases matching TRBD2. Trimming took 6 bases from V and 6 from J; bases not matched to a gene: 9. The CDR3 is 15 residues long. Germline CDR1 and CDR2: WSHSY and SAAADI. In DNA form, the CDR3 reads TGCGCCAGCAGGGAAACTAGCGGGAGGCAATTCGAGCAGTACTTC. Translated: CASRETSGRQFEQYF.

CDR3 region: CASSSFLDEQYF. The DNA for the CDR3 is TGTGCCAGCAGCTCCTTCCTCGACGAGCAGTACTTC. The chain uses TRBV7-2 and TRBJ2-7; D not certain. The germline gives CDR1 SGHTA, CDR2 FQGNSA. The CDR3 extends over 12 amino acids. V was shortened by 4 bases and J by 5 bases, with 9 bases between the two germline ends. The variable domain in full, with the rest retrieved from reference TRBV7-2 and TRBJ2-7, is GAGVSQSPSNKVTEKGKDVELRCDPISGHTALYWYRQSLGQGLEFLIYFQGNSAPDKSGLPSDRFSAERTGGSVSTLTIQRTQQEDSAVYLCASSSFLDEQYFGPGTRLTVT.

This sequence joins TRBV4-1 and TRBJ2-1, with 13 bases fitting TRBD2. The germline CDR1 and CDR2 sequences are MGHRA and YSYEKL. V gave up 3 bases and J gave up 0 bases; unmatched junction bases: 8. There are 19 residues in the CDR3. Here the CDR3 DNA reads TGCGCCAGCAGCCAGGGACTAGCGGGGCGAACTAACTCCTACAATGAGCAGTTCTTC. This codes for CASSQGLAGRTNSYNEQFF.

This clone was counted once. The chain couples TRBV10-3 to TRBJ2-7, with 7 bases aligning to TRBD2. The CDR3 contains 13 residues. Germline CDR1 ENHRY, CDR2 SYGVKD. Trimming cost V 4 bases and J 3 bases; bases outside gene matches: 3. CDR3 bases: TGTGCCATCAGTGGGGGCGGGGGCTACGAGCAGTACTTC. Its translation: CAISGGGGYEQYF.

This chain uses TRBV29-1 with TRBJ1-2; D not certain. CDR1 and CDR2 (germline): SQVTM, ANQGSEA. V lost 0 bases, J lost 9 bases, and 11 bases lay in between. CDR3 length: 12 amino acids. The CDR3 sequence is CSVEEDYSRYTF. Written as DNA, the CDR3 is TGCAGCGTTGAAGAGGACTACTCCCGCTACACCTTC.

The rearrangement joins TRBV4-1 to TRBJ2-7, with 12 bases aligning to TRBD2. This CDR3 comprises 15 residues. CDR1 and CDR2 from the germline V gene are MGHRA and YSYEKL. V was clipped by 4 bases and J by 2 bases; unmatched bases: 3. CDR3 loop: CASSPRLAGAYEQYF. CDR3 nucleotides: TGCGCCAGCAGCCCGCGACTAGCGGGGGCCTACGAGCAGTACTTC.

The chain couples TRBV5-1 to TRBJ2-5; 9 nucleotides line up with TRBD1. Germline V gene sequence: CDR1 SGHRS, CDR2 YFSETQ. V lost 3 bases and J lost 6; bases outside the gene matches: 6. This CDR3 comprises 14 residues. CDR3 amino acids: CASSSTGGRQTQYF. Written as DNA, the CDR3 is TGCGCCAGCAGCTCTACAGGGGGCAGGCAGACCCAGTACTTC.

This clone was recorded only once. The chain employs TRBV7-9 and TRBJ2-2, with 8 bases aligning to TRBD2. This CDR3 is built from 14 residues. Trimming removed 10 bases from V and 6 bases from J; junction bases left unmatched: 10. CDR1 and CDR2 from the germline V gene are SEHNR and FQNEAQ (reference sequence). DNA of the CDR3: TGTGCCACCGTCGGGAGGGGCGCGTCCGGGGAGCTGTTTTTT. Encoded protein: CATVGRGASGELFF. The variable domain in full, with the rest retrieved from reference TRBV7-9 and TRBJ2-2, is DTGVSQNPRHKITKRGQNVTFRCDPISEHNRLYWYRQTLGQGPEFLTYFQNEAQLEKSRLLSDRFSAERPKGSFSTLEIQRTEQGDSAMYLCATVGRGASGELFFGEGSRLTVL.

This clone was detected only a few times. The gene calls are TRBV5-8 and TRBJ2-4, with D possibly matching TRBD1 (5 bases). Germline V lookup: CDR1 SGHTS, CDR2 YDEGEE. The CDR3 sequence is 15 residues long. V dropped 2 bases and J dropped 12 bases, with 21 bases sitting between them. CDR3 amino acids: CASSLDRLRREYQYF. The CDR3 nucleotides read TGTGCCAGCAGCTTAGACAGATTGAGGAGAGAGTATCAGTACTTC.

The CDR3 here is CASSLDGGNQPQHF. The CDR3 nucleotides are TGTGCCAGCAGCTTGGATGGGGGGAATCAGCCCCAGCATTTT. The chain joins TRBV5-4 to TRBJ1-5, with D perhaps TRBD1 (5 bases). CDR1 and CDR2 (germline): SGHNT, YYREEE (reference sequence). This CDR3 is built from 14 residues. V shed 0 bases and J shed 4 bases, with 8 bases lying between them.

The chain is built from TRBV2 and TRBJ1-5; 9 nucleotides align to TRBD1. The J segment lost 5 bases and the V segment lost 5 bases, leaving 7 bases of the junction unmatched. The CDR3 runs 15 residues. The V gene's germline CDR1 is SNHLY and CDR2 FYNNEI. CDR3 sequence: CASSTDRGKHQPQHF. CDR3 sequence (DNA): TGTGCCAGCAGTACGGACAGGGGAAAACATCAGCCCCAGCATTTT.

This clone has more than one count but fewer than ten. The chain employs TRBV29-1 and TRBJ2-5; TRBD1 matches 7 bases. Germline lookup yields CDR1 SQVTM and CDR2 ANQGSEA. J was trimmed by 2 bases and V by 0 bases; bases with no gene match: 9. The CDR3 runs 16 residues. CDR3: CSVEDLGTDHQETQYF. For the CDR3, the DNA is TGCAGCGTTGAAGATCTTGGGACAGACCATCAAGAGACCCAGTACTTC. Using reference TRBV29-1 and TRBJ2-5 for the parts outside the CDR3, the full variable domain is SAVISQKPSRDICQRGTSLTIQCQVDSQVTMMFWYRQQPGQSLTLIATANQGSEATYESGFVIDKFPISRPNLTFSTLTVSNMSPEDSSIYLCSVEDLGTDHQETQYFGPGTRLLVL.